What follows are 29 T cell receptor beta chains derived from one specimen sequenced in a study of OX40 agonist ivuxolimab in advanced cancers. Using immunoSEQ multiplex PCR, the repertoire was profiled, and TCRdb retains in-frame clones only, with some absent. The profile shows 60,000 or so clones, roughly 89% of them singletons. This sample comprised CD4+ or CD8+ T cells sorted from blood, obtained in a trial of the OX40 agonist ivuxolimab. The receptors were gathered from an adult with an advanced solid tumor such as melanoma, head and neck, liver or kidney cancer.

The chain employs TRBV11-2 and TRBJ2-7; no clear D gene. The CDR3 has 13 amino acids. The germline CDR1 and CDR2 sequences are SGHAT and FQNNGV. V was shortened by 1 base and J by 4 bases, with 8 bases between the two germline ends. CDR3 DNA: TGTGCCAGCAGCTTAGGTTCCCTATACGAGCAGTACTTC. Encoded protein: CASSLGSLYEQYF.

This clone was counted a few times. The chain joins TRBV6-5 to TRBJ2-7, with TRBD2 matching 11 bases. CDR1 and CDR2 (germline): MNHEY, SVGAGI. The trim removed 8 bases at V and 1 base at J, leaving 7 bases unmatched. The CDR3 loop spans 15 amino acids. This CDR3 is CASGIGTSGSYEQYF. The CDR3 DNA sequence: TGTGCCAGCGGTATCGGGACTAGCGGTTCCTACGAGCAGTACTTC.

CDR3 bases: TGTGCCAGTAGTTGGGCAGGGAACGAGCAGTACTTC. It encodes CASSWAGNEQYF. This chain uses TRBV19 with TRBJ2-7, with D perhaps matching TRBD1 (5 bases). V was pared by 5 bases and J by 5 bases, with 10 bases between. The CDR3 has 12 amino acids. In germline, CDR1 is LNHDA, CDR2 SQIVND (reference sequence).

V is TRBV29-1 and J is TRBJ1-2, with 7 bases aligning to TRBD1. The V and J ends lost 7 bases and 8 bases, in that order; junction bases with no gene match: 7. Germline V gene sequence: CDR1 SQVTM, CDR2 ANQGSEA. The CDR3 loop spans 11 amino acids. The CDR3 nucleotides are TGCAGCGCCATAACAGGGGTGGGCTACACCTTC. It is translated as CSAITGVGYTF.

This clone is labeled medium-sized. This sequence joins TRBV7-9 and TRBJ1-2; D gene ambiguous. The CDR3 length is 14 residues. Germline V gene data show CDR1 as SEHNR and CDR2 as FQNEAQ (reference sequence). The V end was cut by 4 bases, the J end by 6 bases, with 15 bases between. The DNA for the CDR3 is TGTGCCAGCAGCTCCCCCATGGTGGGGAATGGCTACACCTTC. Translation: CASSSPMVGNGYTF.

The chain couples TRBV7-6 to TRBJ2-7; D is possibly TRBD1 or TRBD2 (5 bases each). The ends were cut back, 3 bases at V and 5 bases at J, with 11 bases in the middle. The CDR3 length is 13 residues. CDR1 SGHVS and CDR2 FNYEAQ come from the germline V gene. The CDR3 loop is CASSLGDRNEQYF. The DNA of the CDR3 is TGTGCCAGCAGCTTGGGGGACCGCAACGAGCAGTACTTC.

The chain combines TRBV7-9 with TRBJ2-7; 7 bases map to TRBD2. V was pared by 3 bases and J by 5 bases, with 7 bases of the junction left unmatched. Germline V gene lookup returns CDR1 SEHNR and CDR2 FQNEAQ (reference sequence). This CDR3 has 14 residues. The CDR3 nucleotides read TGTGCCAGCAGCTTCCTGATTGCGGGAGACGAGCAGTACTTC. It encodes CASSFLIAGDEQYF.

The chain couples TRBV15 to TRBJ2-5; weak D call: TRBD1 (6 bases). Germline V CDR1 and CDR2: LNHNV, YYDKDF (reference sequence). V was clipped by 1 base and J by 5 bases, with 14 bases between them. CDR3 size: 15 residues. CDR3 loop: CATSRVRQAIETQYF. DNA for the CDR3: TGTGCCACCAGCAGAGTTCGACAGGCAATTGAGACCCAGTACTTC.

This clone was recorded once. This sequence joins TRBV4-1 and TRBJ1-6; D is possibly TRBD1 (6 bases). The length of the CDR3 is 15 residues. Looked up from germline, CDR1 is MGHRA and CDR2 is YSYEKL. The V end was cut by 0 bases, the J end by 7 bases, with 10 bases between. CDR3 in DNA: TGCGCCAGCAGCCAAGAGAGGGGGGCAAATTCACCCCTCCACTTT. The encoded protein is CASSQERGANSPLHF.

This sequence joins TRBV30 and TRBJ2-1, with a possible D match to TRBD2 (6 bases). The CDR3 has 13 amino acids. Between the trimmed V and J ends, which lost 2 bases and 15 bases, there was a span of 20 bases. Germline loops: CDR1 GTSNPN, CDR2 SVGIG (reference sequence). The CDR3 bases are TGTGCCTGGAGTCCCAACTCGGGAGCGGGTCCGTTCTTC. Translated: CAWSPNSGAGPFF.

V usage is TRBV6-1 and J usage is TRBJ2-1; D is undetermined. Trimming cost V 2 bases and J 7 bases, with 15 bases left between them. Germline V gene lookup returns CDR1 MNHNS and CDR2 SASEGT. The length of the CDR3 is 15 residues. For the CDR3, the DNA is TGTGCCAGCAGTGAACGAGATCCCGTCCGGAATGAGCAGTTCTTC. This sequence encodes CASSERDPVRNEQFF.

This chain connects TRBV7-9 to TRBJ1-2; TRBD1 might be the D (6 bases). Trimming removed 4 bases from V and 1 base from J, with 16 bases in between. CDR3 size: 16 residues. Germline CDR1 SEHNR, CDR2 FQNEAQ (reference sequence). The CDR3 region is CASSSPGQTVNYGYTF. Written as DNA, the CDR3 is TGTGCCAGCAGCTCGCCGGGACAAACCGTTAACTATGGCTACACCTTC.

On this clone itself: It is unclear where the CDR3 begins or ends on the DNA, so no DNA is shown, and the CDR3 is as TCRdb lists it. The chain links TRBV30 to TRBJ1-1. The length of the CDR3 is 14 amino acids, counting both ends. CDR1 is GTSNPN, CDR2 SVGIG, per germline (reference sequence). The CDR3 sequence is CAWSVWRGNTEAFF.

Judged by abundance, this clone is medium-sized (0.01 to 0.1%). The chain employs TRBV25-1 and TRBJ2-1; no clear D. Germline V gene sequence: CDR1 MGHDK, CDR2 SYGVNS. With 3 bases removed from V and 4 bases from J, the gap between germline ends came to 13 bases. The CDR3 consists of 15 residues. CDR3 in DNA: TGTGCCAGCAGTGATGGCGGTAGTGGGTACAATGAGCAGTTCTTC. Translated, it gives CASSDGGSGYNEQFF.

This sequence joins TRBV2 and TRBJ1-4; a weak D match, TRBD1 (6 bases). Germline CDR1 SNHLY, CDR2 FYNNEI. CDR3 length: 17 amino acids. V lost 4 bases to trimming and J lost 8 bases, with 23 bases between them. CDR3 amino acids: CASSGTGPTGPREKLFF. CDR3 coding DNA: TGTGCCAGCAGTGGGACGGGTCCAACAGGGCCCAGAGAAAAACTGTTTTTT. Variable domain in full (rest from reference TRBV2 and TRBJ1-4): EPEVTQTPSHQVTQMGQEVILRCVPISNHLYFYWYRQILGQKVEFLVSFYNNEISEKSEIFDDQFSVERPDGSNFTLKIRSTKLEDSAMYFCASSGTGPTGPREKLFFGSGTQLSVL.

The chain carries TRBV27 and TRBJ2-3; D gene uncertain. The CDR3 length is 14 residues. Germline lookup yields CDR1 MNHEY and CDR2 SMNVEV (reference sequence). The ends were cut back, 7 bases at V and 0 bases at J, with 11 bases in the middle. Here the CDR3 reads CASTAFPSTDTQYF. For the CDR3, the DNA is TGTGCCAGCACTGCGTTCCCTAGCACAGATACGCAGTATTTT.

The chain recombines TRBV11-2 with TRBJ2-7; 11 bases match TRBD2. V gave up 0 bases and J gave up 1 base; unmatched junction bases: 2. This CDR3 comprises 16 residues. Looked up from germline, CDR1 is SGHAT and CDR2 is FQNNGV. The CDR3 sequence: CASSLELAGGSYEQYF. The CDR3 region has the DNA TGTGCCAGCAGCTTAGAGCTAGCGGGGGGTTCCTACGAGCAGTACTTC. The complete variable domain, with remaining parts taken from reference TRBV11-2 and TRBJ2-7, reads EAGVAQSPRYKIIEKRQSVAFWCNPISGHATLYWYQQILGQGPKLLIQFQNNGVVDDSQLPKDRFSAERLKGVDSTLKIQPAKLEDSAVYLCASSLELAGGSYEQYFGPGTRLTVT.

The CDR3 sequence: CASRPGSSYNEQFF. The CDR3 bases are TGTGCCAGCCGTCCAGGAAGCTCCTACAATGAGCAGTTCTTC. The chain couples TRBV27 to TRBJ2-1; D not resolved. V lost 8 bases to trimming and J lost 0 bases, with 11 bases between them. Germline V lookup: CDR1 MNHEY, CDR2 SMNVEV (reference sequence). The CDR3 has 14 residues.

This CDR3 reads CASSRQGDTGELFF. The CDR3 nucleotides are TGTGCCAGCAGCCGACAGGGAGACACCGGGGAGCTGTTTTTT. V and J are TRBV13 and TRBJ2-2; the match to TRBD1 covers 7 bases. This CDR3 has 14 amino acids. Germline CDR1 reads PRHDT; CDR2 reads FYEKMQ (reference sequence). V lost 5 bases, J lost 3 bases, and 3 bases stayed unmatched. Full variable domain (missing parts from reference TRBV13 and TRBJ2-2): AAGVIQSPRHLIKEKRETATLKCYPIPRHDTVYWYQQGPGQDPQFLISFYEKMQSDKGSIPDRFSAQQFSDYHSELNMSSLELGDSALYFCASSRQGDTGELFFGEGSRLTVL.

This sequence joins TRBV6-1 and TRBJ2-7; the D gene is possibly TRBD1 (7 bases). Trimming pared 4 bases from V and 0 bases from J, leaving 10 bases between. The CDR3 length is 14 residues. Germline-derived CDR1 and CDR2 are MNHNS and SASEGT. The CDR3 here is CASSGRGVSYEQYF. Written as DNA, the CDR3 is TGTGCCAGCAGTGGCAGGGGGGTCTCCTACGAGCAGTACTTC.

This chain joins TRBV6-1 and TRBJ1-2; tentative D call: TRBD1 (6 bases). The CDR3 loop spans 14 amino acids. CDR1 is MNHNS, CDR2 SASEGT, per germline. V lost 4 bases and J lost 6, with 15 bases in between. In DNA, the CDR3 is TGTGCCAGCAGTGTCCAGGACAGACAAAATGGCTACACCTTC. Protein: CASSVQDRQNGYTF.

The chain recombines TRBV7-6 with TRBJ1-2; the D is unclear. V lost 3 bases and J lost 4, with 6 bases in between. Germline CDR1 is SGHVS and CDR2 is FNYEAQ. The CDR3 contains 12 residues. The CDR3 sequence: CASSFGSYGYTF. Written as DNA, the CDR3 is TGTGCCAGCAGCTTTGGTAGCTATGGCTACACCTTC.

This clone has a single count. The chain employs TRBV7-9 and TRBJ1-1; 8 positions agree with TRBD1. The CDR3 loop spans 14 amino acids. Losses at the gene ends were 2 bases for V and 4 bases for J; bases not matched to a gene: 3. From germline, CDR1 is SEHNR and CDR2 FQNEAQ (reference sequence). DNA of the CDR3: TGTGCCAGCAGCTTACAGGACAGGGTCACTGAAGCTTTCTTT. Translated, it gives CASSLQDRVTEAFF. Filled out from reference TRBV7-9 and TRBJ1-1, the complete variable domain reads DTGVSQNPRHKITKRGQNVTFRCDPISEHNRLYWYRQTLGQGPEFLTYFQNEAQLEKSRLLSDRFSAERPKGSFSTLEIQRTEQGDSAMYLCASSLQDRVTEAFFGQGTRLTVV.

CDR3: CASSQDSSLWYF. CDR3 sequence (DNA): TGTGCCAGCAGCCAAGATTCTAGTTTATGGTATTTT. The chain has TRBV4-2 and TRBJ2-3; D is ambiguous. Germline-derived CDR1 and CDR2 are LGHNA and YNFKEQ. The CDR3 runs to 12 residues. Trimming pared 0 bases from V and 14 bases from J, leaving 12 bases between.

V is TRBV7-2 and J is TRBJ2-1; 8 bases match TRBD2. This CDR3 comprises 15 residues. The germline V gene encodes CDR1 SGHTA and CDR2 FQGNSA. With V trimmed by 2 bases and J by 0 bases, 0 bases remained unmatched. In DNA, the CDR3 is TGTGCCAGCAGCTTACTAGCGGGCTCCTACAATGAGCAGTTCTTC. Its protein product is CASSLLAGSYNEQFF.

The CDR3 coding sequence is TGTGCCAGCAGCCCCACCCGGACTAGCCTCTCAGGGTTCCAAGAGACCCAGTACTTC. Encoded protein: CASSPTRTSLSGFQETQYF. V and J are TRBV5-6 and TRBJ2-5; 8 bases are shared with TRBD2. The CDR3 extends over 19 amino acids. Germline CDR1 reads SGHDT; CDR2 reads YYEEEE. Germline trimming cut 4 bases from V and 1 base from J; bases unmatched to any gene: 18.

The rearrangement joins TRBV7-9 to TRBJ2-7; the D gene is possibly TRBD1 (5 bases). The CDR3 is 15 residues long. Trimming stripped 4 bases from V and 4 bases from J, with 17 bases between. CDR1 is SEHNR, CDR2 FQNEAQ, per germline (reference sequence). In DNA, the CDR3 is TGTGCCAGCAGCTCAATAAATGGGGCCAAATACGAGCAGTACTTC. It codes for CASSSINGAKYEQYF. Complete variable domain (other parts from reference TRBV7-9 and TRBJ2-7): DTGVSQNPRHKITKRGQNVTFRCDPISEHNRLYWYRQTLGQGPEFLTYFQNEAQLEKSRLLSDRFSAERPKGSFSTLEIQRTEQGDSAMYLCASSSINGAKYEQYFGPGTRLTVT.

J is TRBJ2-7 and V is TRBV7-2; D is unresolved. Germline V gives CDR1 SGHTA, CDR2 FQGNSA. The V and J ends lost 5 bases and 0 bases respectively, with 17 bases between them. The CDR3 contains 16 residues. CDR3 in DNA: TGTGCCAGCAGCCCAGACTCAAGCTGGAGCTCCTACGAGCAGTACTTC. Protein sequence: CASSPDSSWSSYEQYF.

The gene calls are TRBV2 and TRBJ2-7, with 10 positions matching TRBD2. J gave up 5 bases and V 5 bases, and 9 bases lay outside the gene matches. Germline V gene data show CDR1 as SNHLY and CDR2 as FYNNEI. This CDR3 is built from 15 residues. CDR3 in amino acids: CASSPTSGTSNEQYF. In nucleotides, the CDR3 is TGTGCCAGCAGTCCAACTAGCGGGACTTCCAACGAGCAGTACTTC.